Below are 29 T cell receptor beta chains sequenced from a single sample in a study of CD8+ T cells in alopecia areata (dated 2018 in TCRdb). Library preparation used the immunoSEQ multiplex PCR assay. RNA was extracted from all samples and reverse transcribed into cDNA as template for TCR sequencing. This is the immuneACCESS table as TCRdb keeps it, with only in-frame sequences that have V and J called. A part of the clones is gone; compared with another copy, unresolved V genes explain less than half, and the rest is unexplained. Present in this sample are 140,000 or so clones, roughly 46% of which were seen just once. The top ten hold 0.95% to 1% of the sample. Interpreted using the paper, the time point label stands for: baseline before oral tofacitinib. The sequencing used CD4+ T cells sorted from blood, collected at week 0. The origin of the receptors is a human donor with alopecia areata.

The rearrangement uses TRBV9 and TRBJ2-7; TRBD2 might be the D (6 bases). This CDR3 region has 15 residues. CDR1 and CDR2 (germline): SGDLS, YYNGEE. Trimming took off 0 bases at V and 1 base at J, with 11 bases between the two ends. For the CDR3, the DNA is TGTGCCAGCAGCGTAGCGGGGGACGGTTCCTACGAGCAGTACTTC. Translated, it gives CASSVAGDGSYEQYF.

This rearrangement joins TRBV29-1 to TRBJ2-7; D not resolved. Germline V CDR1 and CDR2: SQVTM, ANQGSEA. Deletions cut 7 bases from V and 3 bases from J, with 25 bases between. The CDR3 has 16 residues. Here the CDR3 DNA reads TGCAGCGCCCTCCGGCCCGTCGGCACGTCTCTCTACGAGCAGTACTTC. It is translated as CSALRPVGTSLYEQYF.

The chain employs TRBV5-6 and TRBJ2-1, with D possibly being TRBD2 (6 bases). The V end was cut by 7 bases, the J end by 3 bases, with 17 bases between. The CDR3 extends over 15 amino acids. Per the germline V gene, CDR1 is SGHDT and CDR2 is YYEEEE. CDR3 region: CASGFPGVGYNEQFF. The CDR3 region has the DNA TGTGCCAGCGGATTCCCGGGAGTAGGCTACAATGAGCAGTTCTTC.

The V gene is TRBV25-1, the J gene TRBJ1-5; no definite D call. Germline loops: CDR1 MGHDK, CDR2 SYGVNS. The CDR3 is 14 amino acids. The V and J ends lost 5 bases and 1 base respectively, with 9 bases between them. The CDR3 DNA reads as TGTGCCAGCAGTTGGCCTGGGAGCAATCAGCCCCAGCATTTT. Protein sequence: CASSWPGSNQPQHF.

V and J are TRBV6-6 and TRBJ2-2; 8 bases fit TRBD1. V trimming: 0 bases; J trimming: 6 bases; junction bases outside the gene matches: 6. There are 16 residues in the CDR3. Germline assignment: CDR1 MNHNY and CDR2 SVGAGI (reference sequence). CDR3 in amino acids: CASSYSRGQVAGELFF. The CDR3 coding sequence is TGTGCCAGCAGTTACTCCAGGGGGCAGGTCGCCGGGGAGCTGTTTTTT.

The J gene is TRBJ1-2, the V gene TRBV7-2, with no clear D. Germline CDR1 is SGHTA and CDR2 is FQGNSA. The length of the CDR3 is 14 residues. V was trimmed by 2 bases and J by 4 bases, leaving 11 bases between them. The CDR3 sequence: CASSLSGQAYGYTF. The CDR3, as DNA: TGTGCCAGCAGCTTAAGCGGGCAGGCCTATGGCTACACCTTC.

The V and J genes are TRBV28 and TRBJ1-5, with D maybe TRBD1 (5 bases). Trimming pared 4 bases from V and 1 base from J, leaving 11 bases between. The CDR3 covers 15 residues. Germline CDR1 reads MDHEN; CDR2 reads SYDVKM. This CDR3 is CASSSGQGSNQPQHF. As DNA, the CDR3 is TGTGCCAGCAGTTCGGGTCAGGGAAGCAATCAGCCCCAGCATTTT. Full variable domain (missing parts from reference TRBV28 and TRBJ1-5): DVKVTQSSRYLVKRTGEKVFLECVQDMDHENMFWYRQDPGLGLRLIYFSYDVKMKEKGDIPEGYSVSREKKERFSLILESASTNQTSMYLCASSSGQGSNQPQHFGDGTRLSIL.

The chain employs TRBV6-6 and TRBJ1-1; TRBD1 might be the D (5 bases). The CDR3 is 13 residues long. CDR1 and CDR2 (germline): MNHNY, SVGAGI (reference sequence). Trimming left V 6 bases short and J 3 bases short, with 11 bases between. The CDR3 sequence: CASSILGDTEAFF. For the CDR3, the DNA is TGTGCCAGCAGCATCCTAGGGGACACTGAAGCTTTCTTT.

This clone was observed a few times. This chain links TRBV29-1 with TRBJ2-7; TRBD2 is a possible D gene (6 bases). Trimming shortened V by 4 bases and J by 3 bases, and 16 bases separated the two germline ends. This CDR3 is built from 14 residues. From germline, CDR1 is SQVTM and CDR2 ANQGSEA. CDR3 in amino acids: CSVVGLAGYYEQYF. The CDR3 DNA is TGCAGCGTTGTAGGGCTGGCGGGGTACTACGAGCAGTACTTC.

J is TRBJ2-1 and V is TRBV4-2; unclear D gene. This CDR3 comprises 15 residues. The V and J ends lost 1 base and 3 bases respectively, with 10 bases between them. CDR1 and CDR2 (germline): LGHNA, YNFKEQ. The CDR3 region has the DNA TGTGCCAGCAGCCAAGGTGGAGTTGACTACAATGAGCAGTTCTTC. Its translation: CASSQGGVDYNEQFF.

This chain connects TRBV7-2 to TRBJ1-2; D remains unclear. Looked up from germline, CDR1 is SGHTA and CDR2 is FQGNSA. This CDR3 has 13 amino acids. The V and J ends lost 4 bases and 8 bases respectively, with 14 bases between them. Written as DNA, the CDR3 is TGTGCCAGCAGCTCCGGACCGCCGGAAGGCTACACCTTC. This codes for CASSSGPPEGYTF.

V usage is TRBV29-1 and J usage is TRBJ2-1, with TRBD1 matching 9 bases. Per germline, CDR1 SQVTM and CDR2 ANQGSEA. The V segment lost 6 bases and the J segment 9 bases; nucleotides outside the gene matches: 12. The CDR3 spans 14 residues. The chain's CDR3 is CSVDPRDRATEQFF. The CDR3 nucleotides are TGCAGCGTAGACCCCCGGGACAGGGCTACTGAGCAGTTCTTC.

The sample holds a few counts of this clone. Other DNA sequences in this sample translate to the same CDR3. This chain joins TRBV29-1 and TRBJ2-3; D unclear. V was cut by 0 bases and J by 6 bases, with 4 bases left in between. CDR1 and CDR2 (germline): SQVTM, ANQGSEA. This CDR3 has 11 residues. The DNA for the CDR3 is TGCAGCGTTGAAGAGGGCGATACGCAGTATTTT. It is translated as CSVEEGDTQYF.

The chain has TRBV5-6 and TRBJ2-7; TRBD1 aligns across 9 bases. V trimming: 3 bases; J trimming: 3 bases; junction bases outside the gene matches: 4. Germline V gene lookup returns CDR1 SGHDT and CDR2 YYEEEE. The CDR3 spans 14 residues. In DNA form, the CDR3 reads TGTGCCAGCAGCTCACCGGACAGGGGCTACGAGCAGTACTTC. It is translated as CASSSPDRGYEQYF.

By its share, this clone is medium-sized. CDR3 sequence: CASSFPGLADSTDTQYF. The CDR3, as DNA: TGTGCCAGCAGTTTCCCCGGACTAGCGGATAGCACAGATACGCAGTATTTT. The rearrangement joins TRBV28 to TRBJ2-3; 10 nucleotides agree with TRBD2. Germline CDR1 MDHEN, CDR2 SYDVKM. The CDR3 has 17 amino acids. V gave up 3 bases and J gave up 0 bases; unmatched junction bases: 6.

The chain carries TRBV11-1 and TRBJ2-1; 8 nucleotides line up with TRBD1. Germline CDR1 is SGHAT and CDR2 is FQDESV (reference sequence). V was pared by 4 bases and J by 5 bases, with 4 bases of the junction left unmatched. The CDR3 totals 14 residues. The CDR3 sequence: CASSSRTGHNEQFF. The DNA of the CDR3 is TGTGCCAGCAGCTCGAGGACAGGGCACAATGAGCAGTTCTTC.

The chain links TRBV25-1 to TRBJ2-1; no reliable D call. The CDR3 extends over 16 amino acids. The germline V gene has CDR1 MGHDK and CDR2 SYGVNS. V was cut by 3 bases and J by 6 bases, with 18 bases left in between. The CDR3 reads CASSDRALRSPNEQFF. The CDR3 nucleotides read TGTGCCAGCAGTGACCGGGCCTTAAGGAGTCCCAATGAGCAGTTCTTC. The complete variable domain, with remaining parts taken from reference TRBV25-1 and TRBJ2-1, reads EADIYQTPRYLVIGTGKKITLECSQTMGHDKMYWYQQDPGMELHLIHYSYGVNSTEKGDLSSESTVSRIRTEHFPLTLESARPSHTSQYLCASSDRALRSPNEQFFGPGTRLTVL.

This clone was recorded once. This rearrangement joins TRBV27 to TRBJ1-1; D is undetermined. The germline V gene encodes CDR1 MNHEY and CDR2 SMNVEV (reference sequence). Trimming shortened V by 1 base and J by 1 base, and 4 bases separated the two germline ends. The CDR3 consists of 13 residues. CDR3 coding DNA: TGTGCCAGCAGTTTATTGAAGAACACTGAAGCTTTCTTT. Translated, it gives CASSLLKNTEAFF.

The V and J genes are TRBV30 and TRBJ2-1; TRBD2 matches at 11 bases. V dropped 2 bases and J dropped 5; count of bases not matched to a gene: 8. CDR3 length equals 16 residues. Germline loops: CDR1 GTSNPN, CDR2 SVGIG (reference sequence). The CDR3 sequence is CAWSSPGTSGNNEQFF. The CDR3, as DNA: TGTGCCTGGAGTTCTCCCGGGACTAGCGGCAACAATGAGCAGTTCTTC. The full variable domain, completed using reference TRBV30 and TRBJ2-1, is SQTIHQWPATLVQPVGSPLSLECTVEGTSNPNLYWYRQAAGRGLQLLFYSVGIGQISSEVPQNLSASRPQDRQFILSSKKLLLSDSGFYLCAWSSPGTSGNNEQFFGPGTRLTVL.

The J gene is TRBJ1-5, the V gene TRBV30; D not certain. With 2 bases removed from V and 0 bases from J, the gap between germline ends came to 8 bases. Germline assignment: CDR1 GTSNPN and CDR2 SVGIG (reference sequence). This CDR3 has 14 residues. CDR3 residues: CAWSLADSNQPQHF. The CDR3 DNA reads as TGTGCCTGGAGTCTCGCCGATAGCAATCAGCCCCAGCATTTT. The full variable domain, in which reference TRBV30 and TRBJ1-5 provide the parts outside the CDR3, is SQTIHQWPATLVQPVGSPLSLECTVEGTSNPNLYWYRQAAGRGLQLLFYSVGIGQISSEVPQNLSASRPQDRQFILSSKKLLLSDSGFYLCAWSLADSNQPQHFGDGTRLSIL.

The CDR3 sequence is CASSYSSGPRETQYF. The DNA for the CDR3 is TGTGCCAGCAGTTACTCCTCGGGCCCTAGGGAGACCCAGTACTTC. This sequence joins TRBV6-5 and TRBJ2-5; D call uncertain. The germline gives CDR1 MNHEY, CDR2 SVGAGI. V lost 0 bases and J 5 bases, leaving 13 bases between the germline ends. This CDR3 has 15 amino acids.

The chain uses TRBV5-6 and TRBJ1-2, with D perhaps matching TRBD1 (6 bases). CDR1 and CDR2 (germline): SGHDT, YYEEEE. The CDR3 sequence is 14 residues long. The V gene lost 4 bases and the J gene lost 3 bases, with 13 bases spanning the gap. CDR3 in DNA: TGTGCCAGCAGCAGCTTACAGGGAGACTATGGCTACACCTTC. Encoded protein: CASSSLQGDYGYTF.

J is TRBJ2-1 and V is TRBV15, with TRBD2 matching over 10 bases. Germline lookup yields CDR1 LNHNV and CDR2 YYDKDF (reference sequence). V lost 5 bases and J lost 3; bases outside the gene matches: 7. The CDR3 extends over 16 amino acids. CDR3 region: CATSGSSGRYYNEQFF. In nucleotides, the CDR3 is TGTGCCACCAGCGGGTCTAGCGGGAGATACTACAATGAGCAGTTCTTC.

V is TRBV25-1 and J is TRBJ1-2; maybe TRBD1 (5 bases). This CDR3 has 17 residues. Germline V gene sequence: CDR1 MGHDK, CDR2 SYGVNS. The ends were cut back, 3 bases at V and 8 bases at J, with 25 bases in the middle. The DNA of the CDR3 is TGTGCCAGCAGTGAGGCCAGGCCCCGGGGCCCCGAGTTGGGCTACACCTTC. It specifies CASSEARPRGPELGYTF.

Written as DNA, the CDR3 is TGTGCCAGCAGTGCCCAGGGGACAGATACGCAGTATTTT. Translation: CASSAQGTDTQYF. The chain has TRBV27 and TRBJ2-3; perhaps TRBD1 as D (6 bases). CDR3 size: 13 residues. V was pared by 5 bases and J by 3 bases, with 9 bases between. Germline-derived CDR1 and CDR2 are MNHEY and SMNVEV (reference sequence).

This clone was counted a few times. The chain is built from TRBV29-1 and TRBJ2-2; D possibly corresponds to TRBD1 (6 bases). The V end was cut by 6 bases, the J end by 3 bases, with 14 bases between. Looked up from germline, CDR1 is SQVTM and CDR2 is ANQGSEA. The CDR3 consists of 14 residues. CDR3 protein: CSVPLGADTGELFF. In nucleotides, the CDR3 is TGCAGCGTACCGCTGGGGGCCGACACCGGGGAGCTGTTTTTT.

The chain couples TRBV5-6 to TRBJ2-5; D gene ambiguous. This CDR3 has 12 amino acids. Trimming removed 4 bases at V and 5 bases at J, with 9 bases between. From germline, CDR1 is SGHDT and CDR2 YYEEEE. This CDR3 reads CASSPSGETQYF. DNA for the CDR3: TGTGCCAGCAGCCCGTCCGGCGAGACCCAGTACTTC.

This clone turned up a few times. This chain's CDR3 is CASSEGPSGSWYNEQFF. CDR3 coding DNA: TGTGCCAGCAGTGAAGGGCCTAGCGGGAGTTGGTACAATGAGCAGTTCTTC. The rearrangement joins TRBV2 to TRBJ2-1; 10 nucleotides align to TRBD2. The CDR3 spans 17 residues. CDR1 is SNHLY, CDR2 FYNNEI, per germline. V was pared by 1 base and J by 4 bases, with 7 bases of the junction left unmatched.

The genes are TRBV5-1 and TRBJ2-7; 9 bases agree with TRBD1. J lost 4 bases, V lost 1 base, and 6 bases had no gene match. This CDR3 has 15 residues. Germline assignment: CDR1 SGHRS and CDR2 YFSETQ. The CDR3 loop reads CASSLTGGKSYEQYF. The CDR3 DNA follows: TGCGCCAGCAGCTTGACAGGGGGCAAGTCTTACGAGCAGTACTTC. Full variable domain (missing parts from reference TRBV5-1 and TRBJ2-7): KAGVTQTPRYLIKTRGQQVTLSCSPISGHRSVSWYQQTPGQGLQFLFEYFSETQRNKGNFPGRFSGRQFSNSRSEMNVSTLELGDSALYLCASSLTGGKSYEQYFGPGTRLTVT.